One sample yielded the 32 T cell receptor beta chains listed below, sequenced in a study of T cell repertoires in aging, cancer and after chemotherapy. TRB rearrangements spanning V, D and J were amplified using mixed TRB-A/B primers. From the multiplex PCR reads, TCRdb called clonotypes with MiXCR, one entry per CDR3 protein. The sample holds 6,000 or so distinct CDR3 sequences, over 30% seen once. Amplification of TCR beta used genomic DNA extracted from peripheral blood. Material: blood. These receptors were collected from a human donor in good health.

The rearrangement links TRBV18 to TRBJ2-3; tentative D call: TRBD2 (5 bases). The CDR3 consists of 15 residues. Germline assignment: CDR1 KGHSH and CDR2 LQKENI. Trimming shortened V by 4 bases and J by 2 bases, and 13 bases separated the two germline ends. CDR3 coding DNA: TGTGCCAGCTCACTCCTAGAGGGTTTCACAGATACGCAGTATTTT. Amino acid sequence: CASSLLEGFTDTQYF.

The chain employs TRBV18 and TRBJ2-4; 10 bases match TRBD1. V was clipped by 3 bases and J by 7 bases; unmatched bases: 6. This CDR3 region has 15 residues. CDR1 and CDR2 from the germline V gene are KGHSH and LQKENI. The CDR3, as DNA: TGTGCCAGCTCACCCCCCCGGGACAGGGGTAACATTCAGTACTTC. Translated: CASSPPRDRGNIQYF.

The chain couples TRBV28 to TRBJ1-3; D may be TRBD1 (6 bases). This CDR3 comprises 12 residues. V shed 6 bases and J shed 8 bases, with 11 bases lying between them. Germline V CDR1 and CDR2: MDHEN, SYDVKM. The CDR3 sequence: CASSNRDDTIYF. In DNA form, the CDR3 reads TGTGCCAGCAGCAACAGGGATGACACCATATATTTT.

This clonotype was observed a handful of times. The J gene is TRBJ2-5, the V gene TRBV15; 7 nucleotides agree with TRBD1. J lost 1 base, V lost 9 bases, and 8 bases had no gene match. CDR1 and CDR2 from the germline V gene are LNHNV and YYDKDF (reference sequence). The CDR3 totals 14 residues. CDR3 sequence: CATTGTATQETQYF. CDR3 DNA: TGTGCCACTACCGGGACAGCGACCCAAGAGACCCAGTACTTC. Full variable domain (missing parts from reference TRBV15 and TRBJ2-5): DAMVIQNPRYQVTQFGKPVTLSCSQTLNHNVMYWYQQKSSQAPKLLFHYYDKDFNNEADTPDNFQSRRPNTSFCFLDIRSPGLGDTAMYLCATTGTATQETQYFGPGTRLLVL.

This clonotype was observed a handful of times. The genes are TRBV19 and TRBJ2-4; TRBD1 matches 7 bases. CDR1 is LNHDA and CDR2 is SQIVND in the germline V gene (reference sequence). The CDR3 covers 17 residues. With V trimmed by 1 base and J by 0 bases, 6 bases remained unmatched. The CDR3 loop reads CASSIGQGELAKNIQYF. CDR3 coding DNA: TGTGCCAGTAGTATAGGACAGGGAGAGTTAGCCAAAAACATTCAGTACTTC.

This clonotype was observed a few times. The genes are TRBV6-1 and TRBJ1-2, with 8 bases fitting TRBD1. There are 12 residues in the CDR3. Trimming at V came to 6 bases and at J to 4 bases, leaving 1 base not matched to a gene. Germline lookup yields CDR1 MNHNS and CDR2 SASEGT. CDR3 DNA sequence: TGTGCCAGCAGGGACAGGGTCTATGGCTACACCTTC. Amino acid sequence: CASRDRVYGYTF.

In its sample, this clonotype was seen a few times. The chain couples TRBV18 to TRBJ2-5, with D tentatively TRBD2 (5 bases). Trimming pared 4 bases from V and 3 bases from J, leaving 12 bases between. Germline CDR1 KGHSH, CDR2 LQKENI. The CDR3 consists of 14 residues. CDR3 region: CASSLTVGEETQYF. The CDR3 nucleotides read TGTGCCAGCTCACTAACCGTCGGGGAAGAGACCCAGTACTTC.

J is TRBJ2-3 and V is TRBV6-2 or TRBV6-3, with unresolved D. V was pared by 6 bases and J by 2 bases, with 9 bases between. This CDR3 contains 13 residues. In germline, CDR1 is MNHEY, CDR2 SVGEGT. DNA of the CDR3: TGTGCCAGCAGACGCCCCGACACAGATACGCAGTATTTT. Its protein is CASRRPDTDTQYF.

In this sample, this clonotype turned up once. The chain employs TRBV6-4 and TRBJ1-4; D might be TRBD1 (6 bases). In germline, CDR1 is MRHNA, CDR2 SNTAGT. The CDR3 runs to 13 residues. V was pared by 4 bases and J by 8 bases, with 11 bases between. The CDR3 reads CASSVHQGEKLFF. The CDR3 nucleotides read TGTGCCAGCAGTGTACACCAGGGGGAAAAACTGTTTTTT.

This rearrangement joins TRBV11-1 to TRBJ1-2; D might be TRBD1 (6 bases). Germline CDR1 SGHAT, CDR2 FQDESV (reference sequence). The CDR3 spans 13 residues. The V end was cut by 5 bases, the J end by 4 bases, with 11 bases between. CDR3 DNA: TGTGCCAGCAGCGGAGGGGGAGGCTATGGCTACACCTTC. It is translated as CASSGGGGYGYTF.

This clonotype has a handful of counts. The chain employs TRBV19 and TRBJ2-1, with 7 bases fitting TRBD2. Trimming cost V 0 bases and J 8 bases; bases outside gene matches: 10. Germline loops: CDR1 LNHDA, CDR2 SQIVND (reference sequence). CDR3 size: 16 residues. The CDR3 spells CASSIEAGLGRHEQFF. CDR3 coding DNA: TGTGCCAGTAGTATAGAAGCGGGATTGGGTCGGCATGAGCAGTTCTTC.

This clonotype is judged medium-sized. The genes are TRBV29-1 and TRBJ2-6, with 11 bases aligning to TRBD1. Germline CDR1 is SQVTM and CDR2 is ANQGSEA. J gave up 4 bases and V 6 bases, and 11 bases lay outside the gene matches. The CDR3 is made up of 17 amino acids. The CDR3 DNA reads TGCAGCGTCGGTTCCGGGACAGGGGGTACCGGGGCCAACGTCCTGACTTTC. Amino acid sequence: CSVGSGTGGTGANVLTF.

V usage is TRBV12-3 or TRBV12-4 and J usage is TRBJ1-4; 10 positions agree with TRBD1. V gave up 4 bases and J gave up 4 bases; unmatched junction bases: 0. The length of the CDR3 is 14 residues. The CDR3 DNA sequence: TGTGCCAGCAGTTGGGACAGGGGTAATGAAAAACTGTTTTTT. Translated: CASSWDRGNEKLFF.

This clonotype is labeled as medium-sized. V is TRBV11-3 and J is TRBJ1-1; 10 bases agree with TRBD1. V dropped 5 bases and J dropped 10; count of bases not matched to a gene: 4. CDR3 length equals 12 residues. In germline, CDR1 is SGHNT, CDR2 YENEEA. The CDR3 DNA reads as TGTGCCAGCAGCCGTCGGACAGGGGGAGCTTTCTTT. This translates into CASSRRTGGAFF.

The chain links TRBV18 to TRBJ2-1; D unclear. Germline V gene lookup returns CDR1 KGHSH and CDR2 LQKENI. This CDR3 is 15 amino acids long. V gave up 0 bases and J gave up 5 bases, with 11 bases separating them. The CDR3 nucleotides are TGTGCCAGCTCACCACCGCCGGGCAGTCACAATGAGCAGTTCTTC. Its translation: CASSPPPGSHNEQFF.

The chain employs TRBV11-2 and TRBJ2-1; no clear D gene. The V end was cut by 1 base, the J end by 6 bases, with 7 bases between. The CDR3 sequence is 13 residues long. Germline V gene lookup returns CDR1 SGHAT and CDR2 FQNNGV. For the CDR3, the DNA is TGTGCCAGCAGCTTAGCCCGGCTCAATGAGCAGTTCTTC. It is translated as CASSLARLNEQFF.

V and J are TRBV28 and TRBJ2-5; 8 bases map to TRBD1. This CDR3 comprises 14 residues. Germline assignment: CDR1 MDHEN and CDR2 SYDVKM. V dropped 3 bases and J dropped 4; count of bases not matched to a gene: 4. This chain's CDR3 is CASSLGQVRETQYF. Written as DNA, the CDR3 is TGTGCCAGCAGTTTGGGACAGGTCCGAGAGACCCAGTACTTC.

This rearrangement joins TRBV12-3 or TRBV12-4 to TRBJ2-2; no clear D. Trimming pared 0 bases from V and 1 base from J, leaving 9 bases between. This CDR3 region has 16 residues. CDR3 region: CASSLAPQMNTGELFF. CDR3 coding DNA: TGTGCCAGCAGTTTAGCGCCGCAGATGAACACCGGGGAGCTGTTTTTT.

This clonotype was recorded a few times. The chain joins TRBV5-1 to TRBJ2-2; D ambiguous. Between the trimmed V and J ends, which lost 0 bases and 5 bases, there was a span of 5 bases. Germline lookup yields CDR1 SGHRS and CDR2 YFSETQ. The CDR3 length is 13 residues. CDR3 coding DNA: TGCGCCAGCAGCTTGGTAGGGACCGGGGAGCTGTTTTTT. Amino acid sequence: CASSLVGTGELFF.

The V gene is TRBV5-1, the J gene TRBJ1-2, with 8 bases lining up with TRBD1. The germline V gene has CDR1 SGHRS and CDR2 YFSETQ. V shed 0 bases, J shed 8 bases, and the junction held 9 bases outside the gene matches. The CDR3 runs to 15 residues. CDR3 amino acids: CASSLGSGGAWGYTF. For the CDR3, the DNA is TGCGCCAGCAGCTTGGGTTCAGGGGGCGCGTGGGGCTACACCTTC.

The chain employs TRBV5-6 and TRBJ1-2, with D unresolved. The germline V gene encodes CDR1 SGHDT and CDR2 YYEEEE. The V end lost 1 base, the J end lost 2 bases, and 9 bases lay between the germline ends. The CDR3 runs to 14 residues. This CDR3 reads CASSLLQSNYGYTF. CDR3 bases: TGTGCCAGCAGCTTGCTTCAGTCGAACTATGGCTACACCTTC.

The J gene is TRBJ1-2, the V gene TRBV6-1; 8 bases align to TRBD1. CDR1 and CDR2 (germline): MNHNS, SASEGT. V lost 5 bases and J lost 5; bases outside the gene matches: 4. The CDR3 has 13 amino acids. As DNA, the CDR3 is TGTGCCAGCAGTTTGACAGGGGAGTATGGCTACACCTTC. This translates into CASSLTGEYGYTF.

The chain joins TRBV6-2 or TRBV6-3 to TRBJ2-1; 8 nucleotides line up with TRBD2. The V gene end was trimmed by 8 bases and the J gene end by 3 bases; junction bases not matched to a gene: 9. CDR1 MNHEY and CDR2 SVGEGT come from the germline V gene. The CDR3 length is 15 residues. In nucleotides, the CDR3 is TGTGCCAGCGGCCTGGGAGCGGGGGACTACAATGAGCAGTTCTTC. Translated, it gives CASGLGAGDYNEQFF.

Notes on this clonotype: One end of the junction fails to match germline, which may point to a read error. The chain uses TRBV12-3 or TRBV12-4 and TRBJ2-1; the match to TRBD2 covers 7 bases. The length of the CDR3 is 15 residues. CDR3 residues: CASSFPGGSYNKQFF. The CDR3, as DNA: TGTGCCAGCAGTTTCCCGGGGGGTTCTTACAATAAGCAGTTCTTC.

Only a few counts were recorded for this clonotype. V and J are TRBV15 and TRBJ2-1; 7 positions agree with TRBD1. The germline V gene has CDR1 LNHNV and CDR2 YYDKDF (reference sequence). The CDR3 sequence is 16 residues long. J was trimmed by 3 bases and V by 0 bases; bases with no gene match: 5. In DNA form, the CDR3 reads TGTGCCACCAGCAGAGAGATAGGGGGCTTCTACAATGAGCAGTTCTTC. This encodes CATSREIGGFYNEQFF.

This clonotype has more than one count but fewer than ten. The chain is built from TRBV19 and TRBJ2-3; 8 nucleotides agree with TRBD2. CDR3 length: 19 residues. CDR1 and CDR2 (germline): LNHDA, SQIVND (reference sequence). V lost 2 bases to trimming and J lost 2 bases; unmatched junction nucleotides: 15. The CDR3 DNA sequence: TGTGCCAGTAGTATATCCGGAGGGAGCGGGACTAGTGCCACAGATACGCAGTATTTT. The encoded protein is CASSISGGSGTSATDTQYF.

This clonotype was recorded a few times. CDR3 bases: TGTGCCAGCAGCTCACGACAGGGGGCAGGCGAGCAGTACTTC. This encodes CASSSRQGAGEQYF. The chain links TRBV7-9 to TRBJ2-7; 10 positions match TRBD1. V gave up 4 bases and J gave up 6 bases; unmatched junction bases: 6. This CDR3 has 14 amino acids. The germline CDR1 and CDR2 sequences are SEHNR and FQNEAQ (reference sequence). The variable domain in full, with the rest retrieved from reference TRBV7-9 and TRBJ2-7, is DTGVSQNPRHKITKRGQNVTFRCDPISEHNRLYWYRQTLGQGPEFLTYFQNEAQLEKSRLLSDRFSAERPKGSFSTLEIQRTEQGDSAMYLCASSSRQGAGEQYFGPGTRLTVT.

The chain couples TRBV10-3 to TRBJ1-2; the match to TRBD1 covers 9 bases. Germline V lookup: CDR1 ENHRY, CDR2 SYGVKD. J gave up 3 bases and V 6 bases, and 5 bases lay outside the gene matches. The CDR3 totals 14 residues. As DNA, the CDR3 is TGTGCCATCAGGGAGGACAGGGGCGACTATGGCTACACCTTC. Protein product: CAIREDRGDYGYTF.

This clonotype showed up just a few times. This chain connects TRBV18 to TRBJ1-2, with TRBD1 identical over 9 bases. The ends lost 3 bases at V and 11 bases at J; junction bases unmatched: 10. The CDR3 runs 14 residues. Germline CDR1 reads KGHSH; CDR2 reads LQKENI. CDR3 coding DNA: TGTGCCAGCTCACCTCAAGGGACAGGGCTACCTTACACCTTC. It is translated as CASSPQGTGLPYTF.

This clonotype came up a few times. This chain joins TRBV6-2 or TRBV6-3 and TRBJ2-7; unclear D gene. Trimming removed 0 bases at V and 1 base at J, with 7 bases between. Germline V gene lookup returns CDR1 MNHEY and CDR2 SVGEGT. This CDR3 contains 14 residues. The CDR3 bases are TGTGCCAGCAGTTACTCCTGGCAATCCTACGAGCAGTACTTC. Its translation is CASSYSWQSYEQYF.

The genes are TRBV15 and TRBJ2-3; no definite D call. V lost 1 base, J lost 4 bases, and 6 bases lay in between. Germline values: CDR1 LNHNV, CDR2 YYDKDF (reference sequence). This CDR3 is 13 amino acids long. In DNA, the CDR3 is TGTGCCACCAGCAGAGCCCCCCCAGATACGCAGTATTTT. It is translated as CATSRAPPDTQYF.

Worth noting for this clonotype: Possible read error: a much larger clone is one base away. This CDR3 reads CASRPEQGANTGELFF. CDR3 nucleotides: TGTGCCAGTAGACCTGAACAGGGGGCTAACACCGGGGAGCTGTTTTTT. The chain links TRBV19 to TRBJ2-2; 9 nucleotides line up with TRBD1. Germline CDR1 and CDR2: LNHDA and SQIVND (reference sequence). This CDR3 region has 16 residues. V lost 6 bases and J lost 2; bases outside the gene matches: 7.